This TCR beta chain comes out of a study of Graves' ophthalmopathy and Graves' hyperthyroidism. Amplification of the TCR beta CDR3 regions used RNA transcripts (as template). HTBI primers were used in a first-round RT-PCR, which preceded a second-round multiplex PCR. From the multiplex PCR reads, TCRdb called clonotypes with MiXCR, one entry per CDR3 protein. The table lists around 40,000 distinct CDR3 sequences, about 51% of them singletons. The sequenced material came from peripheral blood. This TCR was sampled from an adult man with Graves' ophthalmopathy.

The CDR3 DNA reads TGTGCCACCAGCAGAGAACAGGTCTACTACAATGAAGCTTTCTTT. It encodes CATSREQVYYNEAFF. This chain connects TRBV15 to TRBJ1-1, with a possible D match to TRBD1 (5 bases). V gave up 0 bases and J gave up 7 bases, with 15 bases separating them. Germline CDR1 reads LNHNV; CDR2 reads YYDKDF (reference sequence). CDR3 length: 15 residues.